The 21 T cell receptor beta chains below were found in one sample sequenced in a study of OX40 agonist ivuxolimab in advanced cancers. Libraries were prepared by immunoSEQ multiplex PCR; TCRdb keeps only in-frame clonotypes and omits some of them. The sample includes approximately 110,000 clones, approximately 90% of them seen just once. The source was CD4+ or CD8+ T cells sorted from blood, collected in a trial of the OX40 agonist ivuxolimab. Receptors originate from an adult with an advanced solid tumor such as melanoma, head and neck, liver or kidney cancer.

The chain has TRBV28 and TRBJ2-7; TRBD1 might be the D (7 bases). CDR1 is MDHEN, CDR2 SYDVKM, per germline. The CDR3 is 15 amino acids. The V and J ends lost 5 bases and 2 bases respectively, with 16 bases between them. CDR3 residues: CASSPGGTAAYEQYF. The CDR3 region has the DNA TGTGCCAGCAGTCCAGGGGGGACCGCCGCCTACGAGCAGTACTTC.

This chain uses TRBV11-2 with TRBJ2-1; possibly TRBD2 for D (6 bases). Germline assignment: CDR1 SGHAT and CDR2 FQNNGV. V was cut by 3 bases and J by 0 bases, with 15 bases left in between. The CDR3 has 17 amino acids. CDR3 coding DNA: TGTGCCAGCAGCTTTATGATAGCGGTAGGCTCCTACAATGAGCAGTTCTTC. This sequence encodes CASSFMIAVGSYNEQFF.

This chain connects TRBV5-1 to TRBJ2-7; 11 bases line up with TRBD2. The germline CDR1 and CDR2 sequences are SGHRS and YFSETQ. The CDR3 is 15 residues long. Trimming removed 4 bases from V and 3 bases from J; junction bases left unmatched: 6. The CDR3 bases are TGCGCCAGCAGCCAGCATCTAGCGGGAGGCTACGAGCAGTACTTC. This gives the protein CASSQHLAGGYEQYF.

CDR3 bases: TGTGCCAGTCTCCACAAGCTTGGACAGGGGGCGAATGAGCAGTTCTTC. It is translated as CASLHKLGQGANEQFF. The chain employs TRBV28 and TRBJ2-1; 11 bases are a match to TRBD1. In germline, CDR1 is MDHEN, CDR2 SYDVKM. The CDR3 consists of 16 residues. V was clipped by 9 bases and J by 7 bases; unmatched bases: 14.

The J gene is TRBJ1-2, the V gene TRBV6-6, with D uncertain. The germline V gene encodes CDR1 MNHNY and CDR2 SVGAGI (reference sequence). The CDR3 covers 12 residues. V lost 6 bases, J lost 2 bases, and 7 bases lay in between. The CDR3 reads CASSPGNYGYTF. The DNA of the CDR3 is TGTGCCAGCAGCCCGGGGAACTATGGCTACACCTTC.

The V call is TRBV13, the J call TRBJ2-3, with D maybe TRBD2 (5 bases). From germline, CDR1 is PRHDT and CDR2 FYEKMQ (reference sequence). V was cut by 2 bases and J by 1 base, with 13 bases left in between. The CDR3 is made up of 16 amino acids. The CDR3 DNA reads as TGTGCCAGCAGCTTAAGACCGGGATTTCGCACAGATACGCAGTATTTT. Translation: CASSLRPGFRTDTQYF.

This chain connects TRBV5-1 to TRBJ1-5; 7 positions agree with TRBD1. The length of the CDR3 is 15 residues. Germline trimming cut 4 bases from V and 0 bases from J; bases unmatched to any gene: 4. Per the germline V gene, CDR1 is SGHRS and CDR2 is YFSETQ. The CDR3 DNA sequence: TGCGCCAGCAGCCAGGGGGACGGTAGCAATCAGCCCCAGCATTTT. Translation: CASSQGDGSNQPQHF.

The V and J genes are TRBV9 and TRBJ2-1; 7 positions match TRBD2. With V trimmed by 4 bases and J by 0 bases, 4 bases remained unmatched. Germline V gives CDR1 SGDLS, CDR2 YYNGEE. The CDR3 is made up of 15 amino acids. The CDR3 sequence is CASSPGGSSYNEQFF. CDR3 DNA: TGTGCCAGCAGCCCCGGCGGGAGCTCCTACAATGAGCAGTTCTTC. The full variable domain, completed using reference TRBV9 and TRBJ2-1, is DSGVTQTPKHLITATGQRVTLRCSPRSGDLSVYWYQQSLDQGLQFLIQYYNGEERAKGNILERFSAQQFPDLHSELNLSSLELGDSALYFCASSPGGSSYNEQFFGPGTRLTVL.

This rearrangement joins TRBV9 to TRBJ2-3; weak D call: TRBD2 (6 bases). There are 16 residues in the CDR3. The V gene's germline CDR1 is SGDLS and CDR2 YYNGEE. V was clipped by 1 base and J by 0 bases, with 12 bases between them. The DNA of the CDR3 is TGTGCCAGCAGCGTAAGTCCTGGGGGGAGCACAGATACGCAGTATTTT. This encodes CASSVSPGGSTDTQYF.

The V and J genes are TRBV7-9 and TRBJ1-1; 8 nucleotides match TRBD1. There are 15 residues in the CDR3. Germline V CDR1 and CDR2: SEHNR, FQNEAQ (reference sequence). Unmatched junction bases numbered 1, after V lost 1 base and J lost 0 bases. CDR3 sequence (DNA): TGTGCCAGCAGCTTAGGGGGACAGGTGAACACTGAAGCTTTCTTT. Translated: CASSLGGQVNTEAFF.

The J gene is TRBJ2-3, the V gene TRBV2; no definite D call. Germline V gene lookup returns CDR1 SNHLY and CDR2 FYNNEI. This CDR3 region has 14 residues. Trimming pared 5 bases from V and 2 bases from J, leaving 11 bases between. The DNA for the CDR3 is TGTGCCAGCAGTCAAGAACACAACACAGATACGCAGTATTTT. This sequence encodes CASSQEHNTDTQYF.

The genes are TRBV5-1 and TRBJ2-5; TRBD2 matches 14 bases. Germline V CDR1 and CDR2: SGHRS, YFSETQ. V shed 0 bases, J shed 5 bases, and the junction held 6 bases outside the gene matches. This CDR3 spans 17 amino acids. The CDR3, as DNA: TGCGCCAGCAGCTTGGGCGGGACTAGCGGGAGTCAGGAGACCCAGTACTTC. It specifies CASSLGGTSGSQETQYF.

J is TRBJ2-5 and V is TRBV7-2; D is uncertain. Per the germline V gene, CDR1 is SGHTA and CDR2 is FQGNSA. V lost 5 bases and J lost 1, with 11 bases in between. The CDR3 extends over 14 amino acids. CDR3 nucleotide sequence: TGTGCCAGCAGCCAGTTCGGCAGCCAAGAGACCCAGTACTTC. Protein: CASSQFGSQETQYF.

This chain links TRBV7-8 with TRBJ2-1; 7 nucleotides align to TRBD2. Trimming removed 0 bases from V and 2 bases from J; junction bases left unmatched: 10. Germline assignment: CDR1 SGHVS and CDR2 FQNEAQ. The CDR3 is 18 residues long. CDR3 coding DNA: TGTGCCAGCAGCTTAGCTGGCGGGAGAGTCCCCCCCTACAATGAGCAGTTCTTC. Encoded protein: CASSLAGGRVPPYNEQFF.

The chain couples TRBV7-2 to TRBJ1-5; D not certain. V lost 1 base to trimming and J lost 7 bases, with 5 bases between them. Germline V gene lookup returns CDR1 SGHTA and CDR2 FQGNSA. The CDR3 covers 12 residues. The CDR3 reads CASSLGGQPQHF. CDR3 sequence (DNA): TGTGCCAGCAGCTTAGGTGGGCAGCCCCAGCATTTT.

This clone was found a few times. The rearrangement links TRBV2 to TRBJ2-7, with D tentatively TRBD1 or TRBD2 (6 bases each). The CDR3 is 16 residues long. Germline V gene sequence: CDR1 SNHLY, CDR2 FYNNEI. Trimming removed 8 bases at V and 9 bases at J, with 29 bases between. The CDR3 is CASGRGASLGGDRQYF. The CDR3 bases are TGTGCCAGCGGCAGGGGAGCCAGTCTGGGGGGCGATCGGCAGTACTTC.

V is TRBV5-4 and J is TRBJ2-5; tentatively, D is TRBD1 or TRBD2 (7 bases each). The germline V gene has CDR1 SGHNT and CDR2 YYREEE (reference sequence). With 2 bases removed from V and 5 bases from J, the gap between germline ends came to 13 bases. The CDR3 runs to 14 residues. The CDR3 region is CASSLGQGGETQYF. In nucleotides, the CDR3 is TGTGCCAGCAGCTTAGGGCAGGGGGGGGAGACCCAGTACTTC.

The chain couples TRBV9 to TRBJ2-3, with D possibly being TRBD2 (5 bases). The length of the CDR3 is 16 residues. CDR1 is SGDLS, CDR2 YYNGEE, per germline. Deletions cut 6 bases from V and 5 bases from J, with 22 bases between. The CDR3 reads CASTPGGRSGLDTQYF. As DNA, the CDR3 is TGTGCCAGCACTCCCGGAGGCCGGTCAGGTCTAGATACGCAGTATTTT.

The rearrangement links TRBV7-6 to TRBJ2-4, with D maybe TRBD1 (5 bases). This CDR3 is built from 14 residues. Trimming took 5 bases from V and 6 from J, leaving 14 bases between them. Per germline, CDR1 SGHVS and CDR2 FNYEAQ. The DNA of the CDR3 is TGTGCCAGCAGCCCCCGAGCAGGGCCAAACATTCAGTACTTC. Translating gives CASSPRAGPNIQYF.

CDR3 DNA: TGTGCCAGCTCAACAAACAGGATTCCGAACACTGAAGCTTTCTTT. Its translation is CASSTNRIPNTEAFF. V usage is TRBV18 and J usage is TRBJ1-1; D might be TRBD1 (5 bases). The V end was cut by 5 bases, the J end by 1 base, with 14 bases between. Per the germline V gene, CDR1 is KGHSH and CDR2 is LQKENI. The CDR3 runs to 15 residues. Variable domain in full (rest from reference TRBV18 and TRBJ1-1): NAGVMQNPRHLVRRRGQEARLRCSPMKGHSHVYWYRQLPEEGLKFMVYLQKENIIDESGMPKERFSAEFPKEGPSILRIQQVVRGDSAAYFCASSTNRIPNTEAFFGQGTRLTVV.

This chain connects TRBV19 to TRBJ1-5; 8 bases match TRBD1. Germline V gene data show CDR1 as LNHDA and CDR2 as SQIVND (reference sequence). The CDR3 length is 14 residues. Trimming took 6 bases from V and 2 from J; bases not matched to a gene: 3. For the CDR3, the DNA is TGTGCCAGTAGCGCAGGGGGCGGCAATCAGCCCCAGCATTTT. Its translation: CASSAGGGNQPQHF.